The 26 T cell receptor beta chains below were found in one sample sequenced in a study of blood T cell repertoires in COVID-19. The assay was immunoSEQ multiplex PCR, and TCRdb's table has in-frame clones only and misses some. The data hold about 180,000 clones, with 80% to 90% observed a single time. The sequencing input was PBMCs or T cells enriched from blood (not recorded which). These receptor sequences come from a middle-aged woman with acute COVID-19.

The CDR3 DNA reads TGTGCCAGCTCACCACCGGGGGGGGGCTACGAGCAGTACTTC. Translation: CASSPPGGGYEQYF. The V call is TRBV18, the J call TRBJ2-7; TRBD2 aligns across 7 bases. The CDR3 is 14 amino acids. Germline V gene lookup returns CDR1 KGHSH and CDR2 LQKENI. Trimming cost V 0 bases and J 3 bases; bases outside gene matches: 2.

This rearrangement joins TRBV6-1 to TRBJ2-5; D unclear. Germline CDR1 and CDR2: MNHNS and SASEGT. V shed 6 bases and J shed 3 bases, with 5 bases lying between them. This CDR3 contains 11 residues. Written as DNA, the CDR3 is TGTGCCAGCAGCCTTGAAGAGACCCAGTACTTC. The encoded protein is CASSLEETQYF.

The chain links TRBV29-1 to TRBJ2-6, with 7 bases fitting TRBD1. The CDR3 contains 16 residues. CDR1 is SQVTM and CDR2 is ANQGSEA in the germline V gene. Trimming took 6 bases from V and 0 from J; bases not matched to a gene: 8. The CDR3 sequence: CSVSDRAYSGANVLTF. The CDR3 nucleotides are TGCAGCGTCAGCGACAGGGCCTACTCTGGGGCCAACGTCCTGACTTTC. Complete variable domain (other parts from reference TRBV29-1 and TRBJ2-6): SAVISQKPSRDICQRGTSLTIQCQVDSQVTMMFWYRQQPGQSLTLIATANQGSEATYESGFVIDKFPISRPNLTFSTLTVSNMSPEDSSIYLCSVSDRAYSGANVLTFGAGSRLTVL.

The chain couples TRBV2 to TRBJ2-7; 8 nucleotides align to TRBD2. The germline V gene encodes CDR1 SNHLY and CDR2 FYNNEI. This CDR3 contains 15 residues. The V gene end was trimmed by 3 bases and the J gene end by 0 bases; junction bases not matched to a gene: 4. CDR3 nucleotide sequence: TGTGCCAGCAGTGACGGGGGGGCCCCCTCCTACGAGCAGTACTTC. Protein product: CASSDGGAPSYEQYF.

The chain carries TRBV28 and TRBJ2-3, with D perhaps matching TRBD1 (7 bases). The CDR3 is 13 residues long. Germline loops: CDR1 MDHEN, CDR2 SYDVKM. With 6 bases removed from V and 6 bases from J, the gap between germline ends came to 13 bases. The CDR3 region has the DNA TGTGCCAGCAGGTCAGGGGGGTCGGATACGCAGTATTTT. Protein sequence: CASRSGGSDTQYF.

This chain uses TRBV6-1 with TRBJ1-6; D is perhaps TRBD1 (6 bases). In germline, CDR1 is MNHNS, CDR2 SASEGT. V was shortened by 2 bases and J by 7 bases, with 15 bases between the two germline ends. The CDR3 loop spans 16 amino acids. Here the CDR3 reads CASSERYRAPNSPLHF. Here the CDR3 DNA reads TGTGCCAGCAGTGAACGTTACAGGGCCCCAAATTCACCCCTCCACTTT.

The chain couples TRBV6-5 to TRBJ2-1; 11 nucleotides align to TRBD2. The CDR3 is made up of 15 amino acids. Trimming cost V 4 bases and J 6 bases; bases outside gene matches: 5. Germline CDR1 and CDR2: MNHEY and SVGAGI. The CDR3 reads CASSSQTSGINEQFF. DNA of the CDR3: TGTGCCAGCAGTTCGCAGACTAGCGGGATCAATGAGCAGTTCTTC.

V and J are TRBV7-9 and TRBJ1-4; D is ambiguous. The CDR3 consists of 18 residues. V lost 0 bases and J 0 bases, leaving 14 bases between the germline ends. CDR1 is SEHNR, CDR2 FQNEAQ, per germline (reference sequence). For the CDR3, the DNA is TGTGCCAGCAGCTTAGCGCGATCAGGAACAGCAACTAATGAAAAACTGTTTTTT. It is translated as CASSLARSGTATNEKLFF.

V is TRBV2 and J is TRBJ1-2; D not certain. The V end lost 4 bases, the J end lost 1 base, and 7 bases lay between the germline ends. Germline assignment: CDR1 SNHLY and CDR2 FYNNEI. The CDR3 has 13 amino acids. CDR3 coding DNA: TGTGCCAGCAGTGTCGGGGTTAACTATGGCTACACCTTC. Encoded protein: CASSVGVNYGYTF.

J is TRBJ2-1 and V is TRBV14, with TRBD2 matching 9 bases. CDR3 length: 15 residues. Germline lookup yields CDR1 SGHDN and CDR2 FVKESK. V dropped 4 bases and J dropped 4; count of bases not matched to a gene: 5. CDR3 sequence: CASSLLSGGYNEQFF. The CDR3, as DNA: TGTGCCAGCAGCCTCCTAAGCGGGGGGTACAATGAGCAGTTCTTC. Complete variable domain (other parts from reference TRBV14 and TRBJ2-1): EAGVTQFPSHSVIEKGQTVTLRCDPISGHDNLYWYRRVMGKEIKFLLHFVKESKQDESGMPNNRFLAERTGGTYSTLKVQPAELEDSGVYFCASSLLSGGYNEQFFGPGTRLTVL.

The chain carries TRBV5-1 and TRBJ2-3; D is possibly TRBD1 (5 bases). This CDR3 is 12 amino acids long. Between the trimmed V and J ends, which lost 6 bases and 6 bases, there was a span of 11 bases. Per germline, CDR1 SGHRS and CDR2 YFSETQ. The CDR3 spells CASTHRQDTQYF. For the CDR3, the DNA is TGCGCCAGCACCCACAGGCAGGATACGCAGTATTTT.

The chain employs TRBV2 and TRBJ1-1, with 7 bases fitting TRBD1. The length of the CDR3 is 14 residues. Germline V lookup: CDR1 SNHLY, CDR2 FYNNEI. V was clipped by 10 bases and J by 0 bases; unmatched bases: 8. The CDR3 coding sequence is TGTGCCACCCTTTCGACAGGGTTGAACACTGAAGCTTTCTTT. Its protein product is CATLSTGLNTEAFF. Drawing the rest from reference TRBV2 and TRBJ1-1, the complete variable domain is EPEVTQTPSHQVTQMGQEVILRCVPISNHLYFYWYRQILGQKVEFLVSFYNNEISEKSEIFDDQFSVERPDGSNFTLKIRSTKLEDSAMYFCATLSTGLNTEAFFGQGTRLTVV.

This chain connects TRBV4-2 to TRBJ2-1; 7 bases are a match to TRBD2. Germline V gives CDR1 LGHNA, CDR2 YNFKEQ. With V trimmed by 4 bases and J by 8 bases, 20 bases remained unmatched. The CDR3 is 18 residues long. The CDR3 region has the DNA TGTGCCAGCAGCCCCCGGGGGGTCGCAGCGGTTAACTTCGATGAGCAGTTCTTC. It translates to CASSPRGVAAVNFDEQFF.

This CDR3 reads CASSETQGAGGYTF. In nucleotides, the CDR3 is TGTGCCAGCAGCGAAACACAGGGGGCGGGTGGCTACACCTTC. V gene TRBV2 combines with J gene TRBJ1-2; TRBD1 agrees at 9 bases. There are 14 residues in the CDR3. Germline trimming cut 6 bases from V and 7 bases from J; bases unmatched to any gene: 9. Germline CDR1 SNHLY, CDR2 FYNNEI.

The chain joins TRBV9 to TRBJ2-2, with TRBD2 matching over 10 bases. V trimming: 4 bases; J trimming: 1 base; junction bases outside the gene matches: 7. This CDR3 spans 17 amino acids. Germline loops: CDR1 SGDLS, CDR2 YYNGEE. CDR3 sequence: CASSRGTSAGNTGELFF. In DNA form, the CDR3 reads TGTGCCAGCAGCCGGGGGACTAGCGCCGGGAACACCGGGGAGCTGTTTTTT.

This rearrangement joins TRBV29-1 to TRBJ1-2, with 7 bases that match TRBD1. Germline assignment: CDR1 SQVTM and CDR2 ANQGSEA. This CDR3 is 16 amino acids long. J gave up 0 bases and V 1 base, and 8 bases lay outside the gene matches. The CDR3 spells CSVEGDRDLSNYGYTF. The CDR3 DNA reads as TGCAGCGTTGAAGGAGACAGGGATCTCTCTAACTATGGCTACACCTTC.

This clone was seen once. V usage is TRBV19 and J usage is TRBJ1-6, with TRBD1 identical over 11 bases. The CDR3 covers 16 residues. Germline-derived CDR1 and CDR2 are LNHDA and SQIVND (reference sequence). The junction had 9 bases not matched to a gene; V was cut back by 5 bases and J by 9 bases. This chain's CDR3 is CASSAAGTGGTSPLHF. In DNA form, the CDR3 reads TGTGCCAGTAGTGCGGCCGGGACAGGGGGAACTTCACCCCTCCACTTT.

The CDR3 loop reads CASSLTGTSGLTDTQYF. The CDR3 DNA sequence: TGTGCCAGTAGTTTAACCGGGACTAGCGGCCTCACAGATACGCAGTATTTT. This rearrangement joins TRBV19 to TRBJ2-3; TRBD2 aligns across 11 bases. This CDR3 has 17 amino acids. Germline values: CDR1 LNHDA, CDR2 SQIVND (reference sequence). V lost 5 bases and J lost 2; bases outside the gene matches: 9.

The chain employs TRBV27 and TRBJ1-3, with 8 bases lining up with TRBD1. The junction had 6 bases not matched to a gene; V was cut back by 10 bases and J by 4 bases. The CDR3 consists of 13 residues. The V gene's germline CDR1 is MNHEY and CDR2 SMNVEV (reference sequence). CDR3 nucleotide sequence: TGTGCCACCTGGACAGGGACGGGAAACACCATATATTTT. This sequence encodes CATWTGTGNTIYF.

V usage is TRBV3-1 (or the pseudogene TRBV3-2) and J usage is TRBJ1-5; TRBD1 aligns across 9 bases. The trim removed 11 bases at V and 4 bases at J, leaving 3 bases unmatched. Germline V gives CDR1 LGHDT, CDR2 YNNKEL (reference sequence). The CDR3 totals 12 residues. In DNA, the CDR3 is TGTGCCTCAGGGACAGGGAATCAGCCCCAGCATTTT. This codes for CASGTGNQPQHF.

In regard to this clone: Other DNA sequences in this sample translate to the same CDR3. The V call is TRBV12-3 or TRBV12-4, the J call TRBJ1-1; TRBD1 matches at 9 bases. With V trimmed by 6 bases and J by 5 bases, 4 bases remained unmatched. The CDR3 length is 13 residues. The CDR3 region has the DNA TGTGCCAGCAGCAGACAGGGGGGGACTGAAGCTTTCTTT. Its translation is CASSRQGGTEAFF.

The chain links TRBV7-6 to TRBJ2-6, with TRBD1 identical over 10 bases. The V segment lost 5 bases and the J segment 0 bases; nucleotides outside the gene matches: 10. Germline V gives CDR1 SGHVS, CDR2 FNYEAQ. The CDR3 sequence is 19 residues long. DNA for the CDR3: TGTGCCAGCAGCCGCGCAACCGGGACAGGGGACTCTGGGGCCAACGTCCTGACTTTC. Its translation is CASSRATGTGDSGANVLTF.

The CDR3 DNA is TGTGCCAGCAGCTTAACTAGCGGGAGCTCGGAGACCCAGTACTTC. Residues: CASSLTSGSSETQYF. J is TRBJ2-5 and V is TRBV7-9, with TRBD2 identical over 11 bases. The CDR3 sequence is 15 residues long. The germline V gene encodes CDR1 SEHNR and CDR2 FQNEAQ (reference sequence). Trimming removed 2 bases from V and 5 bases from J; junction bases left unmatched: 4. The whole variable domain, remainder taken from reference TRBV7-9 and TRBJ2-5, is DTGVSQNPRHKITKRGQNVTFRCDPISEHNRLYWYRQTLGQGPEFLTYFQNEAQLEKSRLLSDRFSAERPKGSFSTLEIQRTEQGDSAMYLCASSLTSGSSETQYFGPGTRLLVL.

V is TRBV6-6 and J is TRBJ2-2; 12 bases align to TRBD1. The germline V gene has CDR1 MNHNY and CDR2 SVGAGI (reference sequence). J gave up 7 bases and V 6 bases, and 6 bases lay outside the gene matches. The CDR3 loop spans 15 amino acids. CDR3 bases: TGTGCCAGCAGACCGGGACAGGGGGCACACGGGGAGCTGTTTTTT. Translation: CASRPGQGAHGELFF.

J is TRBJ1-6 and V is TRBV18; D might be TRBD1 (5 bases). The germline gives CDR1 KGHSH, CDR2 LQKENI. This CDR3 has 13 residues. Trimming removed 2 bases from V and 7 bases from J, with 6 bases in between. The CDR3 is CASSPDRNSPLHF. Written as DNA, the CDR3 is TGTGCCAGCTCACCAGACAGAAATTCACCCCTCCACTTT.

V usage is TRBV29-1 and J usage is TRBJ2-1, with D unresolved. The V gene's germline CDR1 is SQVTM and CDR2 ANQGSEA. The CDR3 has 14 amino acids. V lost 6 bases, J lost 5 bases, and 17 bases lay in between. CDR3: CSVKRSLSDNEQFF. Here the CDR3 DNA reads TGCAGCGTAAAGCGCAGCTTAAGCGACAATGAGCAGTTCTTC.